This TCR beta chain was retrieved from a study of blood T cell repertoires in COVID-19. Study-wide context: Researchers got acute and convalescent COVID-19 samples from the United States, Italy and Spain.

The repertoire was sequenced with immunoSEQ multiplex PCR; TCRdb's copy has only in-frame clones and lacks some. Of around 700,000 clones in the sample, about 90% were seen once. Germline V gene sequence: CDR1 SNHLY, CDR2 FYNNEI. V was pared by 7 bases and J by 0 bases, with 9 bases between. The CDR3 covers 14 residues. The V and J genes are TRBV2 and TRBJ2-2, with D maybe TRBD1 (6 bases). The sequence came from a young woman with acute or convalescent COVID-19. Sequencing input: peripheral blood. CDR3 coding DNA: TGTGCCAGCATTCGGGACACGAACACCGGGGAGCTGTTTTTT. This translates into CASIRDTNTGELFF.